This T cell receptor beta chain was obtained from a study of cytomegalovirus exposure and HLA in healthy donors. Everyone who donated was a healthy bone marrow donor. A remark on this clone: As yet, its antigen is unknown.

The PCR used 60 Vbeta and 13 Jbeta primers. Original methodology: In a later analysis, some 80 million unique TCR beta chains included roughly 11 million shared by two or more donors. Profiling relied on immunoSEQ multiplex PCR, and the TCRdb table lists in-frame clones only, not all of them. That table gives V, J and clone size, and the DNA gave D and trimming. In the table there are about 96,000 clones, approximately 75% of which are singletons. CDR1 and CDR2 (germline): SGHVS, FQNEAQ. The CDR3 has 13 amino acids. Trimming cost V 4 bases and J 5 bases, with 11 bases left between them. Study findings and constraints: In a later analysis, compared with equally common non-associated chains, HLA-associated beta chains were more expanded. Most CMV-associated TCR beta chains appeared HLA-restricted in a later analysis.

This TCR came from a female donor in good health and CMV-seropositive. Material: PBMCs. This sequence joins TRBV7-8 and TRBJ1-2; D might be TRBD1 (6 bases). The chain's CDR3 is CASSSDRTYGYTF. As DNA, the CDR3 is TGTGCCAGCAGCTCGGACAGAACTTATGGCTACACCTTC.